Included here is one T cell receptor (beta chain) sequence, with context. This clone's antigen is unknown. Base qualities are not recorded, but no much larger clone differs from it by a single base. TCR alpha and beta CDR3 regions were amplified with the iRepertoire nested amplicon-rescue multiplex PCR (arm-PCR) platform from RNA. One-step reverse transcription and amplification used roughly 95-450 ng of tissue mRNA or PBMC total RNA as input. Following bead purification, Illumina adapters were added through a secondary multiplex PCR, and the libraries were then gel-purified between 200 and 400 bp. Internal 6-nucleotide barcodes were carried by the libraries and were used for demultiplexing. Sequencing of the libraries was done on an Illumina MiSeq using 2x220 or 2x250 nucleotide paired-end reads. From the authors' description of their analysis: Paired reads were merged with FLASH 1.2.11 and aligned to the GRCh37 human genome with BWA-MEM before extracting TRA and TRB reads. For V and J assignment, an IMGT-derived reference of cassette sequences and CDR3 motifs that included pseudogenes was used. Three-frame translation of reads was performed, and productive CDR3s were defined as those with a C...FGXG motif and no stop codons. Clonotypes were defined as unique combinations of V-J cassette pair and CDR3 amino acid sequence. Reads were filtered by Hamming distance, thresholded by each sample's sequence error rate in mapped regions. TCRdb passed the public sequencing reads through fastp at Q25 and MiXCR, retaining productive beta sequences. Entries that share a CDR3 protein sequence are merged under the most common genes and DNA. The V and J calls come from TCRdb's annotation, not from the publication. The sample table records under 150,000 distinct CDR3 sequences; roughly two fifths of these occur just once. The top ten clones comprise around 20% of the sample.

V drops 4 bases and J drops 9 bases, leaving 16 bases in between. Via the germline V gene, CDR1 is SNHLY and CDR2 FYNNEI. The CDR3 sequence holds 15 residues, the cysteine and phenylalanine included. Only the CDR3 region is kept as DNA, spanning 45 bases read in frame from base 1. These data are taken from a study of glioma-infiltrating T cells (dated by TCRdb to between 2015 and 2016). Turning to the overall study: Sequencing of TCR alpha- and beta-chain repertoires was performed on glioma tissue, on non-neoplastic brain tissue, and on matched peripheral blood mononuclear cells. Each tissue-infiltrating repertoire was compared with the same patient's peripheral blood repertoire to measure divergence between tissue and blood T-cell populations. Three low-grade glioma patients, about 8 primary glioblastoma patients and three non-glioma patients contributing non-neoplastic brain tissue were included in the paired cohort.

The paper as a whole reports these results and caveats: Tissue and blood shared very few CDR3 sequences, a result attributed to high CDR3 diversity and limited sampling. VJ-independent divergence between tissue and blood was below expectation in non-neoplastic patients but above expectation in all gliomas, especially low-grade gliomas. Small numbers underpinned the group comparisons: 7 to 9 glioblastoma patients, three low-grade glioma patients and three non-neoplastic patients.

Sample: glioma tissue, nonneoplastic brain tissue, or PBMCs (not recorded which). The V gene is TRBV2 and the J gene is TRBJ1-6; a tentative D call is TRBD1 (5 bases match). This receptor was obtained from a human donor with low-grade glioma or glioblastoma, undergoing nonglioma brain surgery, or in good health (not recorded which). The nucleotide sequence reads TGTGCCAGCAGTGTTCGGACACCCCTTGTTTCACCCCTCCACTTT. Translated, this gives CASSVRTPLVSPLHF. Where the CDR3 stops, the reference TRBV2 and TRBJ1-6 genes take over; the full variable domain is EPEVTQTPSHQVTQMGQEVILRCVPISNHLYFYWYRQILGQKVEFLVSFYNNEISEKSEIFDDQFSVERPDGSNFTLKIRSTKLEDSAMYFCASSVRTPLVSPLHFGNGTRLTVT.